This T cell receptor (beta chain) originates from a study of cytomegalovirus exposure and HLA in healthy donors. Study-level points and caveats: Most TCR sequences showed up rarely, but some public TCRs showed up in many donors. Earlier analysis found most TCR beta V segments productive about 87% or about 30% of the time. Across HLA loci, a later analysis found differing TCR association rates, with DRB1 most and HLA-C fewest. There were reportedly fewer N-insertions in an Asian-associated ancestry cluster than the roughly 670-donor mean, in a later analysis.

Concerning this clone: Antigen specificity is unknown.

The primer mix had 60 Vbeta and 13 Jbeta primers. The data were produced by immunoSEQ multiplex PCR, yet TCRdb's version contains in-frame clones alone and is incomplete. This sample has around 130,000 clones; 60% to 85% occur once, and the top ten carry 3.1%. This clonotype was sampled from a man aged 25-45 years in good health and CMV-seronegative. The sample comprised PBMCs.

CDR3: CASSSWAVRDTQYF. Written as DNA, the CDR3 is TGTGCCAGCAGCTCCTGGGCCGTAAGAGATACGCAGTATTTT. The chain is built from TRBV13 and TRBJ2-3; no definite D call. V lost 4 bases, J lost 5 bases, and 13 bases lay in between. The germline V gene has CDR1 PRHDT and CDR2 FYEKMQ (reference sequence). The CDR3 spans 14 residues.